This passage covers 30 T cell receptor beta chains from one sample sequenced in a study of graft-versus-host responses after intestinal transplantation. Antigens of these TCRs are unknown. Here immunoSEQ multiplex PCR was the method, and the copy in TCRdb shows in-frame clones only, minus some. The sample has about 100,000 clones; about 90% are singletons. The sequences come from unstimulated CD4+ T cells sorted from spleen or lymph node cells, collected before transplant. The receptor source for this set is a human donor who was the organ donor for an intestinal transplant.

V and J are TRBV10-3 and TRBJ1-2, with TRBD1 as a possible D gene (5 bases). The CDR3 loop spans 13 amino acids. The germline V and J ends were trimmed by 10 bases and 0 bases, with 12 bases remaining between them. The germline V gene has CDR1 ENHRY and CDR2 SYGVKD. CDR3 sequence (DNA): TGTGCCACCACAGGCCGAGCTAACTATGGCTACACCTTC. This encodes CATTGRANYGYTF.

CDR3 protein: CASSTGTSYEQYF. The CDR3 DNA reads as TGTGCCAGTAGTACAGGAACATCCTACGAGCAGTACTTC. The chain has TRBV19 and TRBJ2-7; D is unresolved. The germline gives CDR1 LNHDA, CDR2 SQIVND (reference sequence). The CDR3 is made up of 13 amino acids. Trimming cost V 4 bases and J 1 base, with 8 bases left between them.

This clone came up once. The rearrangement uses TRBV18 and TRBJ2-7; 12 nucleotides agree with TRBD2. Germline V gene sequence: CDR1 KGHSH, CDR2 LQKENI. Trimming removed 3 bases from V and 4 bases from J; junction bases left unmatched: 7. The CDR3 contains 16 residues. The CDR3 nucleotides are TGTGCCAGCTCACCCGCTAGCGGGGGGGGAAATTACGAGCAGTACTTC. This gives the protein CASSPASGGGNYEQYF.

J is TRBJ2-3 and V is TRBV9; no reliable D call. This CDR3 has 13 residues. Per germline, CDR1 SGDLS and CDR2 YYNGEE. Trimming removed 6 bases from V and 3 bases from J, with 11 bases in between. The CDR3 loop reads CASNRPPTDTQYF. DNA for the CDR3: TGTGCCAGCAATAGACCCCCGACAGATACGCAGTATTTT.

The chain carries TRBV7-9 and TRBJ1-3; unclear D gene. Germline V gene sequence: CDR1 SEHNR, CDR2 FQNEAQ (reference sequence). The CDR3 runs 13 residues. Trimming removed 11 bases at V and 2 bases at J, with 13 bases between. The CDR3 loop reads CAHRGAAGNTIYF. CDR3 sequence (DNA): TGTGCCCACCGGGGAGCGGCTGGAAACACCATATATTTT.

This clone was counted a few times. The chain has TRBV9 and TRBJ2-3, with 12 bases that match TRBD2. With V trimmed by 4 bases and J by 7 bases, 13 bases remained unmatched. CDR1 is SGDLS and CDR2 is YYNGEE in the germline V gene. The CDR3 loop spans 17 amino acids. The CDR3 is CASSLASGGALTNTQYF. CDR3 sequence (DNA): TGTGCCAGCAGCCTCGCTAGCGGGGGGGCCCTTACAAATACGCAGTATTTT.

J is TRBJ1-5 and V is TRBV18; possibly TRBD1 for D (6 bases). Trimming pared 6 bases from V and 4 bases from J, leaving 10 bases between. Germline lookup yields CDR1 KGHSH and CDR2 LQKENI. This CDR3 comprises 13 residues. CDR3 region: CASSGTTNQPQHF. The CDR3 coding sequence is TGTGCCAGCTCCGGGACAACAAATCAGCCCCAGCATTTT.

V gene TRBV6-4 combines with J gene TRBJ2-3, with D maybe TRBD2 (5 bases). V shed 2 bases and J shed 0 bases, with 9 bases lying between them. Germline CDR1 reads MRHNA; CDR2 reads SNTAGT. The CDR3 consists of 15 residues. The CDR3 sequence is CASSDRRTSTDTQYF. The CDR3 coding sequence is TGTGCCAGCAGTGACCGGCGGACTAGCACAGATACGCAGTATTTT.

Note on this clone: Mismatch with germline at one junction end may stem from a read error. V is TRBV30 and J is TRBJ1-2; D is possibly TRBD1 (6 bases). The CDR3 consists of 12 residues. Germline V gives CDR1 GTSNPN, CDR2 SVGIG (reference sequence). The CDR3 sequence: CAWSRINRGGVF. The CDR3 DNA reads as TGTGCCTGGAGTAGGATAAACAGAGGGGGGGTCTTC.

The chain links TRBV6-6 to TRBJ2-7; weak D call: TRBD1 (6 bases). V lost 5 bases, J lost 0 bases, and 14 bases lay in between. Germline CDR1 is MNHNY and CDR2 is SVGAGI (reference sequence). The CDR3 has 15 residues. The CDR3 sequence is CASSTATGHSYEQYF. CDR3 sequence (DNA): TGTGCCAGCAGTACGGCGACAGGCCACTCCTACGAGCAGTACTTC.

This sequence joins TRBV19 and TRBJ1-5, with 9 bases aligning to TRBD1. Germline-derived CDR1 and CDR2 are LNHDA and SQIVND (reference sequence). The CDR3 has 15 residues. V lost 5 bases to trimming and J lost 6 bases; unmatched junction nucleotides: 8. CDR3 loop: CASSFQQGASQPQHF. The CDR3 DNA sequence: TGTGCCAGTAGTTTCCAACAGGGGGCAAGTCAGCCCCAGCATTTT. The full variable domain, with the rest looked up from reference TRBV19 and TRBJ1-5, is DGGITQSPKYLFRKEGQNVTLSCEQNLNHDAMYWYRQDPGQGLRLIYYSQIVNDFQKGDIAEGYSVSREKKESFPLTVTSAQKNPTAFYLCASSFQQGASQPQHFGDGTRLSIL.

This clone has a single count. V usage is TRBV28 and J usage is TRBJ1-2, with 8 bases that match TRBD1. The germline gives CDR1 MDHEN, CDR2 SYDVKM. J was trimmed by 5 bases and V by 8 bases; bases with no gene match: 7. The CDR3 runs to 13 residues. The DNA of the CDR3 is TGTGCCAGCCTCCCAGGGGGCAGTTATGGCTACACCTTC. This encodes CASLPGGSYGYTF.

The CDR3 is CASSQSGTVPLGYTF. In DNA, the CDR3 is TGTGCCAGCAGCCAATCTGGGACAGTTCCGCTCGGCTACACCTTC. The V call is TRBV7-9, the J call TRBJ1-2, with 7 positions matching TRBD1. Germline CDR1 SEHNR, CDR2 FQNEAQ (reference sequence). Losses at the gene ends were 5 bases for V and 8 bases for J; bases not matched to a gene: 14. This CDR3 has 15 amino acids.

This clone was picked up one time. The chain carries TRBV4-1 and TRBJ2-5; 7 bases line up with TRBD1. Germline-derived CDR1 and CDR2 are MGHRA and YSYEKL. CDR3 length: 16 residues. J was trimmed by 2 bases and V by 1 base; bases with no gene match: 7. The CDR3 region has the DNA TGCGCCAGCAGCCAAGCTTGGGGACAGATACAAGAGACCCAGTACTTC. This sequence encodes CASSQAWGQIQETQYF.

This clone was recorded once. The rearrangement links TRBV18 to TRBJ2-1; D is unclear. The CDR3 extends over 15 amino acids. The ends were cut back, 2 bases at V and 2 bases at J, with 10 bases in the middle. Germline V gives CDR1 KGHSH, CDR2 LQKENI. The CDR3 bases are TGTGCCAGCTCACCAAACGGCCAGGCCTACAATGAGCAGTTCTTC. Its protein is CASSPNGQAYNEQFF.

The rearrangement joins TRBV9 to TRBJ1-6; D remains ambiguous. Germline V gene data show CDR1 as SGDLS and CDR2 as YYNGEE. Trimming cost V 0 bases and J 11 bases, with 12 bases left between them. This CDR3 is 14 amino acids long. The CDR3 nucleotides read TGTGCCAGCAGCGTAGAAGAAATACGGGCACCCCTCCACTTT. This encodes CASSVEEIRAPLHF.

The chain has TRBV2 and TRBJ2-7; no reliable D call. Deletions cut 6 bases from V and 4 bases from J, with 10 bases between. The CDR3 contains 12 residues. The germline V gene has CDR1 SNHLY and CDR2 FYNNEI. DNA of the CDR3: TGTGCCAGCAGGGGGATAGGTTACGAGCAGTACTTC. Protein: CASRGIGYEQYF.

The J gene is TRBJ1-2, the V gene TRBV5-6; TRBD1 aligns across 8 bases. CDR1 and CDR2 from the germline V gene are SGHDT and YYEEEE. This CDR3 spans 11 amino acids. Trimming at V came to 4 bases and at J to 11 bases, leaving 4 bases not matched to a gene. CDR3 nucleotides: TGTGCCAGCAGCAATACAGGGGGTTACACCTTC. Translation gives CASSNTGGYTF. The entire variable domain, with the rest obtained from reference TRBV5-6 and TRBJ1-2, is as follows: DAGVTQSPTHLIKTRGQQVTLRCSPKSGHDTVSWYQQALGQGPQFIFQYYEEEERQRGNFPDRFSGHQFPNYSSELNVNALLLGDSALYLCASSNTGGYTFGSGTRLTVV.

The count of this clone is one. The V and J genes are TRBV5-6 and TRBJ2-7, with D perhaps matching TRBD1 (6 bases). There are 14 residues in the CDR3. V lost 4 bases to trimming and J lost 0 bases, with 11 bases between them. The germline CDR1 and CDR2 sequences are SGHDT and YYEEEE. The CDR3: CASSRTGSSYEQYF. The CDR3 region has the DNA TGTGCCAGCAGCCGAACAGGGAGCTCCTACGAGCAGTACTTC.

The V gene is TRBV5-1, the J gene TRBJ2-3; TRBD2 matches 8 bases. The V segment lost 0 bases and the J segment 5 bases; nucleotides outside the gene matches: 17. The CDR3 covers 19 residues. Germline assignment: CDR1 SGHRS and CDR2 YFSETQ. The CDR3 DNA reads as TGCGCCAGCAGCTTGGAACGGGGGGGGTCGCGCTCCCGGGGAGATACGCAGTATTTT. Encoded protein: CASSLERGGSRSRGDTQYF.

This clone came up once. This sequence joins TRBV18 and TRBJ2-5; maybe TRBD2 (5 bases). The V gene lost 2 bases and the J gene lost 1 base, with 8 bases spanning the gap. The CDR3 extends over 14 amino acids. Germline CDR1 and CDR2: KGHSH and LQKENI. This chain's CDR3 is CASSPTGIQETQYF. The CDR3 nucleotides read TGTGCCAGCTCACCAACCGGGATCCAAGAGACCCAGTACTTC. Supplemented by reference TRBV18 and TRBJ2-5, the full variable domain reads NAGVMQNPRHLVRRRGQEARLRCSPMKGHSHVYWYRQLPEEGLKFMVYLQKENIIDESGMPKERFSAEFPKEGPSILRIQQVVRGDSAAYFCASSPTGIQETQYFGPGTRLLVL.

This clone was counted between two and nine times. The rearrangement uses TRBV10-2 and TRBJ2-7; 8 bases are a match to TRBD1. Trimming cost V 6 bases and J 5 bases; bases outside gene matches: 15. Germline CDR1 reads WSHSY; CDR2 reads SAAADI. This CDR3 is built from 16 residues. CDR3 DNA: TGCGCCAGCAGGGATAGGCGCATACAGGGGGGAGACGAGCAGTACTTC. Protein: CASRDRRIQGGDEQYF.

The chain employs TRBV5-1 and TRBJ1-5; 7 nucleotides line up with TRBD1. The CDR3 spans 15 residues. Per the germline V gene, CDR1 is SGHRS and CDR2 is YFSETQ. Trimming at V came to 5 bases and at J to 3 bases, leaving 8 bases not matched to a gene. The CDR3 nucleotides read TGCGCCAGCAGACCCGGGACAGCAATCAATCAGCCCCAGCATTTT. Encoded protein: CASRPGTAINQPQHF.

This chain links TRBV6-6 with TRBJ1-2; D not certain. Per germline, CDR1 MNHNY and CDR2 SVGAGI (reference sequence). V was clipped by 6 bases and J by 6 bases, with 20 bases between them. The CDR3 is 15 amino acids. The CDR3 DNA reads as TGTGCCAGCAGGCCCGCTTTGAAGAACGGGGATGGCTACACCTTC. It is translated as CASRPALKNGDGYTF.

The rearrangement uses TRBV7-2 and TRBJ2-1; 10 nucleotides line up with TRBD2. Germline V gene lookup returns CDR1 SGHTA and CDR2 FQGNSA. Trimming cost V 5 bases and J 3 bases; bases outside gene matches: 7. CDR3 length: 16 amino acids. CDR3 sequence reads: CASSPRGTSVYNEQFF. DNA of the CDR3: TGTGCCAGCAGCCCGCGTGGGACTAGCGTCTACAATGAGCAGTTCTTC.

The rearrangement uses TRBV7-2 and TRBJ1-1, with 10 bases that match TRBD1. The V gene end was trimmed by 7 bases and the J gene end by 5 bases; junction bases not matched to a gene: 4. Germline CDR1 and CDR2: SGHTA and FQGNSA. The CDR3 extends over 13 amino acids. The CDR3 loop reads CASIRTGGTEAFF. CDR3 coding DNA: TGTGCCAGCATCAGGACAGGGGGTACTGAAGCTTTCTTT.

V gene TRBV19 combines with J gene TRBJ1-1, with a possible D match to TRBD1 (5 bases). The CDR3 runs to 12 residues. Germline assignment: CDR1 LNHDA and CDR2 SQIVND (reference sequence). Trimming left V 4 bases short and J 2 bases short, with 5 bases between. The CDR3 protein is CASSRTNTEAFF. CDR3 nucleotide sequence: TGTGCCAGTAGTAGGACAAACACTGAAGCTTTCTTT.

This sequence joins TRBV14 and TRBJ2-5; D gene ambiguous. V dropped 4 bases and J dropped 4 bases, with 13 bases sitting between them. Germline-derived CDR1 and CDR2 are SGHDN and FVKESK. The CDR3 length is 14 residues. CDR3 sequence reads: CASSPRARGETQYF. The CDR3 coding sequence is TGTGCCAGCAGCCCCCGGGCTAGAGGAGAGACCCAGTACTTC. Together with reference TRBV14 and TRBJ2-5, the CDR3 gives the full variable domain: EAGVTQFPSHSVIEKGQTVTLRCDPISGHDNLYWYRRVMGKEIKFLLHFVKESKQDESGMPNNRFLAERTGGTYSTLKVQPAELEDSGVYFCASSPRARGETQYFGPGTRLLVL.

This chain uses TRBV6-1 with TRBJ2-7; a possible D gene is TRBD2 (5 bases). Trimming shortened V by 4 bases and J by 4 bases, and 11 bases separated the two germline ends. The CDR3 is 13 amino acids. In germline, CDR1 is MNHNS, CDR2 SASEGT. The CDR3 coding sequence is TGTGCCAGCAGTGCCCAAAGCGGATACGAGCAGTACTTC. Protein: CASSAQSGYEQYF.

The CDR3 is CASSYREGGYEQYF. The CDR3 DNA is TGTGCCAGCAGTTACCGTGAAGGGGGCTACGAGCAGTACTTC. The chain links TRBV6-5 to TRBJ2-7, with D possibly matching TRBD1 (6 bases). Trimming took off 2 bases at V and 3 bases at J, with 11 bases between the two ends. Germline V gene sequence: CDR1 MNHEY, CDR2 SVGAGI. The CDR3 extends over 14 amino acids.